This T cell receptor (beta chain) was captured by sequencing in a study of CD8 T cells in Susac syndrome. The authors sequenced TCR beta from blood CD8+ and CD4+ T cells. Bulk CD8+ and CD4+ cells came from magnetic negative isolation; CD8+ TEMRA by FACS. An amount of RNA that ranged from roughly 0.45 to 1 ug was reverse transcribed with random hexamers. The amplification used immunoSEQ multiplex PCR on TCR beta CDR3; it spanned 54 Vbeta and 13 Jbeta. TCRdb itself ran the immunoSEQ multiplex PCR reads through MiXCR, one entry per CDR3 protein. This table holds 100,000 to 150,000 distinct CDR3 sequences, approximately 93% found once. Overall study results and limits: As the study acknowledged, the number of individuals in its TCR sequencing and HLA analysis was relatively small.

CDR1 SQVTM and CDR2 ANQGSEA come from the germline V gene. The V end was cut by 3 bases, the J end by 8 bases, with 10 bases between. The CDR3 spans 11 residues. This clonotype showed up just once. Its antigen remains unknown. The sample was CD8+ T cells from PBMCs. The TCR comes from a human donor with multiple sclerosis. The rearrangement uses TRBV29-1 and TRBJ1-2; D remains unclear. CDR3 nucleotide sequence: TGCAGCGTTGATAGCGGCGGAGGCTACACCTTC. It codes for CSVDSGGGYTF.